This paragraph reports one T cell receptor (beta chain). Its target antigen remains unknown. Base quality data are lacking; no much larger clone is found one base away. Spanning cysteine to phenylalanine, the CDR3 consists of 14 amino acids. The read is trimmed to its CDR3 DNA, 42 bases read in frame from base 1. For CDR1 and CDR2, the germline V gene (reference sequence) lists LNHDA and SQIVND. Cut back by 5 bases and 2 bases, the V and J ends lie 10 bases apart. Sequencing was performed on an Illumina HiSeq 1500. Using fastp trimming at Q25 and MiXCR clonotype assembly, TCRdb reanalyzed the public sequencing data and kept in-frame beta chains. Rows are unified per CDR3 protein, each entry keeping the most common DNA and genes. The sample table records 200,000 to 300,000 distinct CDR3 sequences; approximately 9.1% of these occur just once. The top ten hold more than 12% of the sample. These data come from a study of T cell repertoires in cytomegalovirus infection (dated by TCRdb to the late 2010s). The study in broad terms: Donor HLA type was relevant to the analysis, because carriage of CMV infection together with the matching HLA type was indicated by public TCR beta signatures.

What the authors observed across the whole study: Cumulative frequency of public TCR beta family members discriminated carriers of CMV infection plus the relevant HLA type in this cohort and an independent approximately 350-donor cohort. The ex vivo response was dominated by HLA-C-restricted CMV-specific TCR beta clonotypes, which also provided the single most frequent clonotype in two of eight donors.

This chain joins TRBV19 to TRBJ2-1; the D gene is unclear. The sequence derives from a human donor in good health (CMV status not recorded). Some clones in this sample may be carry-over from other donors' samples. Input material: PBMCs. The CDR3 has the sequence CASSEWVPYNEQFF. Read as DNA, the sequence is TGTGCCAGTAGTGAGTGGGTTCCCTACAATGAGCAGTTCTTC. Joined to the reference TRBV19 and TRBJ2-1 proteins, this CDR3 gives the full variable domain: DGGITQSPKYLFRKEGQNVTLSCEQNLNHDAMYWYRQDPGQGLRLIYYSQIVNDFQKGDIAEGYSVSREKKESFPLTVTSAQKNPTAFYLCASSEWVPYNEQFFGPGTRLTVL.